The rows below give T cell receptor beta chains drawn from one sample of a study of T cells in Graves' hyperthyroidism and ophthalmopathy. TCRdb re-analysed the multiplex PCR reads in MiXCR, keeping a single row per CDR3 protein. The sample records roughly 640,000 distinct CDR3 sequences, more than 15% being singletons. Input material: blood. These receptors were obtained from a woman in her forties with Graves' ophthalmopathy. Both conserved end residues are part of each CDR3. Fields, in order: V gene, CDR3 length, CDR3 protein.

V: TRBV19; length: 14; CDR3: CASSIVGSGRMRFF
V: TRBV27; length: 17; CDR3: CASSIKGSGLPYNEQFF
V: TRBV14; length: 17; CDR3: CASSQDSGTLSSYEQYF
V: TRBV20-1; length: 16; CDR3: CSARDLRQGGTGELFF
V: TRBV6-1; length: 14; CDR3: CASTRLAGVGELFF
V: TRBV30; length: 12; CDR3: CAWSSTGSGYTF
V: TRBV7-2; length: 15; CDR3: CASSLIGGYTDTQYF
V: TRBV6-9; length: 16; CDR3: CASSSGTSGRFNEQFF
V: TRBV7-9; length: 13; CDR3: CASSSNTNYGYTF
V: TRBV7-2; length: 16; CDR3: CASSAPTGTRNSPLHF
V: TRBV6-1; length: 14; CDR3: CASSEAAVNYGYTF
V: TRBV3-1; length: 14; CDR3: CASSQNSGGYEQYF
V: TRBV29-1; length: 16; CDR3: CSVVGPRDRGIDEQYF
V: TRBV12-3/TRBV12-4; length: 12; CDR3: CASSLQGREAFF
V: TRBV18; length: 15; CDR3: CASSLRTGGYNEQFF
V: TRBV20-1; length: 15; CDR3: CSARETSGATGELFF
V: TRBV30; length: 17; CDR3: CARSTLDSGGLQETQYF
V: TRBV5-1; length: 14; CDR3: CASSRDTSNTEAFF
V: TRBV5-6; length: 15; CDR3: CASSKYGTGSTEAFF
V: TRBV20-1; length: 15; CDR3: CSAQGGGDVYEKLFF
V: TRBV7-9; length: 17; CDR3: CASSSILGGGAGNEQFF
V: TRBV30; length: 14; CDR3: CAWTVQGRTYGYTF
V: TRBV2; length: 15; CDR3: CASSGVAGVGSQQFF
V: TRBV28; length: 15; CDR3: CASSSAGRGYNEQFF
V: TRBV20-1; length: 13; CDR3: CSASGGAGSGYTF
V: TRBV10-3; length: 15; CDR3: CAISSGDGGNQPQHF
V: TRBV20-1; length: 16; CDR3: CSARDPTGGLSYEQYF
V: TRBV5-1; length: 15; CDR3: CASSLLTGGNSPLHF
V: TRBV28; length: 21; CDR3: CASSPWTGRAPGTSGNNEQFF
V: TRBV27; length: 15; CDR3: CASRDAGQGLTEAFF
V: TRBV28; length: 15; CDR3: CASSFDRGPLYEQYF
V: TRBV2; length: 12; CDR3: CASNPLGGTQYF
V: TRBV2; length: 19; CDR3: CASSTKTTPDRGGDEKLFF
V: TRBV7-2; length: 16; CDR3: CASSTGGGWAMHGYTF
V: TRBV7-6; length: 13; CDR3: CASSLDVAGELFF
V: TRBV20-1; length: 17; CDR3: CSARDREGFSYNSPLHF
V: TRBV30; length: 13; CDR3: CACDRGPNTEAFF
V: TRBV12-3/TRBV12-4; length: 14; CDR3: CASSLRGSDSPLHF
V: TRBV5-1; length: 13; CDR3: CASSFSVGAEAFF
V: TRBV20-1; length: 14; CDR3: CSAASPSGTDTQYF
V: TRBV7-2; length: 17; CDR3: CASSLFLGAGPKNIQYF
V: TRBV11-3; length: 13; CDR3: CASSGPPSYEQYF
V: TRBV12-3/TRBV12-4; length: 15; CDR3: CASSPGTSGQETQFF
V: TRBV7-9; length: 13; CDR3: CASSLTGRYEQYF
V: TRBV19; length: 13; CDR3: CASRRGGWTEAFF
V: TRBV12-3/TRBV12-4; length: 12; CDR3: CASSLIGETQYF
V: TRBV6-1; length: 14; CDR3: CASSATGSGLTQYF
V: TRBV2; length: 15; CDR3: CASSERATSPETQYF
V: TRBV2; length: 16; CDR3: CASSYNGQGEDYGYTF
V: TRBV2; length: 14; CDR3: CASRGQGGTGELFF
V: TRBV30; length: 12; CDR3: CAWSIGTDPQYF
V: TRBV7-8; length: 15; CDR3: CASSSPKLTGDGYTF